The 32 T cell receptor beta chains below were found in one sample sequenced in a study of blood T cell repertoires in COVID-19. TCRdb's table, derived via immunoSEQ multiplex PCR, lists solely in-frame clones and lacks some. The sample shows 180,000 or so clones, around 91% of them seen only once. The sequenced sample was peripheral blood. The origin of the receptors is a man aged 45-60 years with acute or convalescent COVID-19.

This chain connects TRBV6-5 to TRBJ2-5; weak D call: TRBD1 (6 bases). Trimming cost V 2 bases and J 7 bases, with 11 bases left between them. Germline V gene sequence: CDR1 MNHEY, CDR2 SVGAGI. The CDR3 loop spans 13 amino acids. The CDR3 reads CASSYQLQGTQYF. DNA of the CDR3: TGTGCCAGCAGTTACCAACTACAGGGGACCCAGTACTTC.

The chain links TRBV7-2 to TRBJ2-3; 7 nucleotides align to TRBD2. Germline CDR1 reads SGHTA; CDR2 reads FQGNSA. Trimming took 0 bases from V and 4 from J; bases not matched to a gene: 4. The CDR3 spans 15 residues. The CDR3 bases are TGTGCCAGCAGCTTAGCGGGAGGGCCATCAGATACGCAGTATTTT. Its protein is CASSLAGGPSDTQYF.

Concerning this clone itself: Other nucleotide sequences from this sample produce the same CDR3. V gene TRBV18 combines with J gene TRBJ2-3; 10 positions agree with TRBD2. The CDR3 runs to 16 residues. The V gene end was trimmed by 3 bases and the J gene end by 1 base; junction bases not matched to a gene: 4. Germline values: CDR1 KGHSH, CDR2 LQKENI. The CDR3 sequence is CASSPPLAGGTDTQYF. CDR3 sequence (DNA): TGTGCCAGCTCACCTCCCCTAGCGGGGGGCACAGATACGCAGTATTTT. The whole variable domain, filled in from reference TRBV18 and TRBJ2-3, reads NAGVMQNPRHLVRRRGQEARLRCSPMKGHSHVYWYRQLPEEGLKFMVYLQKENIIDESGMPKERFSAEFPKEGPSILRIQQVVRGDSAAYFCASSPPLAGGTDTQYFGPGTRLTVL.

V usage is TRBV10-3 and J usage is TRBJ1-1; D is perhaps TRBD1 (6 bases). The V gene's germline CDR1 is ENHRY and CDR2 SYGVKD. There are 12 residues in the CDR3. Trimming shortened V by 10 bases and J by 3 bases, and 12 bases separated the two germline ends. CDR3 in DNA: TGTGCCACCGGACAGCCGGACACTGAAGCTTTCTTT. Translating it yields CATGQPDTEAFF.

J is TRBJ2-1 and V is TRBV27; weak D call: TRBD2 (6 bases). This CDR3 is built from 12 residues. Germline CDR1 MNHEY, CDR2 SMNVEV (reference sequence). V lost 5 bases and J 8 bases, leaving 10 bases between the germline ends. The CDR3 nucleotides are TGTGCCAGCAGTAACCGGGACTATGAGCAGTTCTTC. This gives the protein CASSNRDYEQFF.

The rearrangement uses TRBV6-2 or TRBV6-3 and TRBJ1-5; 9 bases are a match to TRBD1. The J segment lost 6 bases and the V segment lost 5 bases, leaving 5 bases of the junction unmatched. The CDR3 runs 14 residues. Per germline, CDR1 MNHEY and CDR2 SVGEGT. CDR3 coding DNA: TGTGCCAGCAGTCGGGACAGGGTGGGTCAGCCCCAGCATTTT. Translating gives CASSRDRVGQPQHF.

The chain employs TRBV5-4 and TRBJ2-2, with D tentatively TRBD1 (5 bases). Germline V gene lookup returns CDR1 SGHNT and CDR2 YYREEE (reference sequence). The CDR3 runs 15 residues. Deletions cut 0 bases from V and 8 bases from J, with 14 bases between. The CDR3 sequence is CASSLGEAGRGELFF. The CDR3 DNA reads TGTGCCAGCAGCTTGGGCGAGGCAGGGCGGGGGGAGCTGTTTTTT.

This sequence joins TRBV7-3 and TRBJ1-1, with TRBD1 as a possible D gene (6 bases). Trimming stripped 5 bases from V and 4 bases from J, with 11 bases between. The CDR3 consists of 13 residues. Per germline, CDR1 SGHTA and CDR2 FQGTGA. As DNA, the CDR3 is TGTGCCAGCAGCAAGACAGGAACCACTGAAGCTTTCTTT. It codes for CASSKTGTTEAFF.

J is TRBJ1-1 and V is TRBV19; 9 positions match TRBD1. Germline trimming cut 7 bases from V and 5 bases from J; bases unmatched to any gene: 8. The CDR3 extends over 14 amino acids. Germline V gene lookup returns CDR1 LNHDA and CDR2 SQIVND (reference sequence). In DNA form, the CDR3 reads TGTGCCAGTACGGCGAACAGGGGGCTAACTGAAGCTTTCTTT. This sequence encodes CASTANRGLTEAFF.

The V call is TRBV28, the J call TRBJ2-2; TRBD1 agrees at 10 bases. The germline V gene has CDR1 MDHEN and CDR2 SYDVKM. The CDR3 contains 16 residues. V shed 5 bases, J shed 5 bases, and the junction held 8 bases outside the gene matches. CDR3 in DNA: TGTGCCAGCAGTCCACCGGGACAGGGGAGGACCGGGGAGCTGTTTTTT. Its protein is CASSPPGQGRTGELFF.

The V gene is TRBV10-3, the J gene TRBJ1-1, with D possibly TRBD1 on 5 matching bases. The CDR3 length is 11 residues. Trimming removed 6 bases from V and 3 bases from J, with 5 bases in between. Looked up from germline, CDR1 is ENHRY and CDR2 is SYGVKD. CDR3 residues: CAISRDTEAFF. CDR3 in DNA: TGTGCCATCAGCAGGGACACTGAAGCTTTCTTT.

This chain joins TRBV5-1 and TRBJ1-3, with D possibly TRBD1 on 6 matching bases. The CDR3 sequence is 19 residues long. V lost 4 bases to trimming and J lost 0 bases, with 23 bases between them. Germline CDR1 SGHRS, CDR2 YFSETQ. The CDR3 reads CASSMRAMGHLNSGNTIYF. CDR3 nucleotide sequence: TGCGCCAGCAGCATGAGAGCGATGGGACATCTAAACTCTGGAAACACCATATATTTT.

This chain joins TRBV6-1 and TRBJ2-1; D is possibly TRBD2 (5 bases). This CDR3 comprises 14 residues. Trimming stripped 2 bases from V and 7 bases from J, with 12 bases between. CDR1 is MNHNS and CDR2 is SASEGT in the germline V gene. Here the CDR3 DNA reads TGTGCCAGCAGTGAATCTAGAGGGTTTAATGAGCAGTTCTTC. Translated: CASSESRGFNEQFF.

This rearrangement joins TRBV7-2 to TRBJ1-1, with TRBD1 matching over 10 bases. The CDR3 runs 13 residues. J gave up 9 bases and V 3 bases, and 4 bases lay outside the gene matches. Germline CDR1 and CDR2: SGHTA and FQGNSA. The CDR3 reads CASSLDRGIKAFF. The CDR3 DNA reads as TGTGCCAGCAGCTTGGACAGGGGGATCAAAGCTTTCTTT.

The V and J genes are TRBV10-3 and TRBJ1-2; 7 bases align to TRBD1. Germline V gene lookup returns CDR1 ENHRY and CDR2 SYGVKD. V trimming: 3 bases; J trimming: 3 bases; junction bases outside the gene matches: 7. CDR3 size: 15 residues. In nucleotides, the CDR3 is TGTGCCATCAGTGACCGTGGAGGGGGCCACTATGGCTACACCTTC. Amino acids: CAISDRGGGHYGYTF.

CDR3 nucleotide sequence: TGCGCCAGCAGCTGGGGAAGTGTAGGGGCAGAAGAGACCCAGTACTTC. Protein: CASSWGSVGAEETQYF. The chain has TRBV5-1 and TRBJ2-5; a weak D match, TRBD1 (5 bases). This CDR3 is built from 16 residues. Per the germline V gene, CDR1 is SGHRS and CDR2 is YFSETQ. Trimming shortened V by 3 bases and J by 3 bases, and 18 bases separated the two germline ends.

This clone has a handful of counts. The chain is built from TRBV27 and TRBJ1-2; D possibly corresponds to TRBD1 (5 bases). The CDR3 has 15 amino acids. Germline assignment: CDR1 MNHEY and CDR2 SMNVEV (reference sequence). V gave up 0 bases and J gave up 5 bases, with 13 bases separating them. The CDR3 protein is CASSLSRGFGYGYTF. The CDR3 coding sequence is TGTGCCAGCAGTTTATCAAGGGGATTTGGATATGGCTACACCTTC.

In its sample, this clone was seen once. This rearrangement joins TRBV6-1 to TRBJ2-2; a weak D match, TRBD2 (7 bases). Germline-derived CDR1 and CDR2 are MNHNS and SASEGT. The CDR3 contains 18 residues. Trimming removed 0 bases from V and 5 bases from J, with 19 bases in between. The CDR3 reads CASSEALGGGRGTGELFF. The DNA for the CDR3 is TGTGCCAGCAGTGAAGCGCTGGGGGGGGGCCGGGGAACCGGGGAGCTGTTTTTT.

V is TRBV6-5 and J is TRBJ2-1; D ambiguous. Trimming cost V 2 bases and J 1 base, with 6 bases left between them. CDR3 length equals 14 residues. The germline gives CDR1 MNHEY, CDR2 SVGAGI. CDR3 region: CASSYQVSYNEQFF. CDR3 bases: TGTGCCAGCAGTTACCAGGTTTCCTACAATGAGCAGTTCTTC.

V is TRBV7-8 and J is TRBJ1-1; no definite D call. The CDR3 covers 11 residues. Germline V gene data show CDR1 as SGHVS and CDR2 as FQNEAQ. Trimming took off 5 bases at V and 5 bases at J, with 6 bases between the two ends. CDR3 residues: CASSPGTEAFF. The CDR3, as DNA: TGTGCCAGCAGCCCGGGGACTGAAGCTTTCTTT.

The chain couples TRBV7-9 to TRBJ1-6, with 7 bases fitting TRBD1. The length of the CDR3 is 16 residues. V was pared by 5 bases and J by 5 bases, with 9 bases of the junction left unmatched. Germline-derived CDR1 and CDR2 are SEHNR and FQNEAQ (reference sequence). CDR3 in amino acids: CASSDKQGQNNSPLHF. For the CDR3, the DNA is TGTGCCAGCAGCGATAAACAGGGACAGAATAATTCACCCCTCCACTTT.

The rearrangement links TRBV2 to TRBJ1-2; D is perhaps TRBD1 (5 bases). Germline values: CDR1 SNHLY, CDR2 FYNNEI. This CDR3 comprises 15 residues. V lost 10 bases and J 6 bases, leaving 24 bases between the germline ends. The CDR3 region is CAIIPREGYEDGYTF. In DNA, the CDR3 is TGTGCCATCATCCCCAGGGAAGGGTACGAGGATGGCTACACCTTC.

J is TRBJ2-3 and V is TRBV28, with D maybe TRBD2 (6 bases). Germline assignment: CDR1 MDHEN and CDR2 SYDVKM. The length of the CDR3 is 16 residues. V was cut by 5 bases and J by 2 bases, with 17 bases left in between. The CDR3 DNA reads TGTGCCAGCAGTCCCCGGGGTAGCGGACCCACAGATACGCAGTATTTT. Amino acid sequence: CASSPRGSGPTDTQYF.

The chain has TRBV2 and TRBJ2-7; D might be TRBD2 (6 bases). The CDR3 sequence is 14 residues long. V was clipped by 6 bases and J by 5 bases, with 17 bases between them. CDR1 is SNHLY and CDR2 is FYNNEI in the germline V gene. DNA for the CDR3: TGTGCCAGCAGGCGGGACGGGAAGGGCCACGAGCAGTACGTC. Translated, it gives CASRRDGKGHEQYV.

The sample holds one count of this clone. The V and J genes are TRBV9 and TRBJ1-2; D ambiguous. The CDR3 has 12 amino acids. Germline V gene data show CDR1 as SGDLS and CDR2 as YYNGEE. The germline V and J ends were trimmed by 3 bases and 2 bases, with 5 bases remaining between them. CDR3 loop: CASSDKNYGYTF. CDR3 coding DNA: TGTGCCAGCAGCGACAAGAACTATGGCTACACCTTC.

The J gene is TRBJ1-5, the V gene TRBV6-5; no clear D gene. V was trimmed by 6 bases and J by 7 bases, leaving 13 bases between them. Germline values: CDR1 MNHEY, CDR2 SVGAGI. The length of the CDR3 is 13 residues. The CDR3 nucleotides read TGTGCCAGCAGAGCGAACGCGGGGCAGCCCCAGCATTTT. Translating gives CASRANAGQPQHF.

The chain employs TRBV5-8 and TRBJ2-5; no definite D call. V was pared by 7 bases and J by 6 bases, with 19 bases between. There are 14 residues in the CDR3. From germline, CDR1 is SGHTS and CDR2 YDEGEE. Here the CDR3 reads CASDKTWRLQTQYF. The CDR3 DNA reads TGTGCCAGCGACAAGACATGGCGCCTACAGACCCAGTACTTC.

The rearrangement links TRBV28 to TRBJ1-5; D is uncertain. Deletions cut 10 bases from V and 1 base from J, with 14 bases between. This CDR3 region has 14 residues. Germline V gives CDR1 MDHEN, CDR2 SYDVKM. CDR3 amino acids: CATHRVPSNQPQHF. The DNA of the CDR3 is TGTGCCACCCACCGGGTTCCCAGCAATCAGCCCCAGCATTTT.

V is TRBV7-2 and J is TRBJ2-1, with 9 positions matching TRBD2. The trim removed 1 base at V and 7 bases at J, leaving 5 bases unmatched. This CDR3 is built from 15 residues. The germline gives CDR1 SGHTA, CDR2 FQGNSA. Here the CDR3 DNA reads TGTGCCAGCAGCTTAGGCGGGAGGGCGTCAAATGAGCAGTTCTTC. As protein: CASSLGGRASNEQFF.

The rearrangement uses TRBV9 and TRBJ1-1; 8 nucleotides agree with TRBD1. Germline CDR1 reads SGDLS; CDR2 reads YYNGEE. V gave up 4 bases and J gave up 5 bases; unmatched junction bases: 13. The CDR3 is 16 amino acids. Here the CDR3 reads CASSPTPAGGRTEAFF. The CDR3 DNA reads as TGTGCCAGCAGCCCAACCCCAGCAGGGGGCAGGACTGAAGCTTTCTTT.

The chain joins TRBV10-3 to TRBJ2-7; a possible D gene is TRBD1 (5 bases). The CDR3 runs to 15 residues. Germline values: CDR1 ENHRY, CDR2 SYGVKD. V was pared by 4 bases and J by 6 bases, with 19 bases between. DNA for the CDR3: TGTGCCATCAGTGTCTTAGACAGCGAATCCGGCGAGCAGTACTTC. Translation gives CAISVLDSESGEQYF.

The gene calls are TRBV25-1 and TRBJ2-7, with 12 bases aligning to TRBD2. V lost 4 bases, J lost 4 bases, and 8 bases stayed unmatched. Germline V CDR1 and CDR2: MGHDK, SYGVNS. The CDR3 covers 16 residues. The CDR3 sequence is CASSGGLTSGRYEQYF. The DNA of the CDR3 is TGTGCCAGCAGTGGTGGTCTGACTAGCGGGAGATACGAGCAGTACTTC.